The 18 T cell receptor beta chains below all came from one sample that was sequenced in a study of shared clonotypes between healthy human individuals (TCRdb year 2020). Receptors were amplified or captured by the immunoSEQ multiplex PCR assay. The clones in this table, taken by TCRdb from immuneACCESS, are in-frame only. Not every clone is retained; where verified, under half of the shortfall comes from an unresolved V gene, and the cause of the rest is unknown. The sample records 300,000 to 400,000 clones, roughly 70% of which are singletons. Under 13% of the sample lies in the top ten. Source material: memory CD4+ T cells sorted from blood. The cell subset or site label corresponds to: CD45RA-negative fraction. The origin of the receptors is a man under 40 in good health.

The J gene is TRBJ1-2, the V gene TRBV10-3; 8 nucleotides agree with TRBD1. The junction had 13 bases not matched to a gene; V was cut back by 7 bases and J by 3 bases. This CDR3 contains 16 residues. Germline V gene lookup returns CDR1 ENHRY and CDR2 SYGVKD. CDR3 residues: CAIKAVQGAGDYGYTF. In nucleotides, the CDR3 is TGTGCCATCAAAGCGGTCCAGGGGGCAGGCGACTATGGCTACACCTTC.

The CDR3 DNA reads TGTGCCAGCAGCTTAGATACCCAAGAGACCCAGTACTTC. This sequence encodes CASSLDTQETQYF. The V and J genes are TRBV7-6 and TRBJ2-5; no firm D call. Trimming removed 1 base at V and 1 base at J, with 4 bases between. CDR1 and CDR2 from the germline V gene are SGHVS and FNYEAQ. The CDR3 is made up of 13 amino acids. Full variable domain (rest looked up from reference TRBV7-6 and TRBJ2-5): GAGVSQSPRYKVTKRGQDVALRCDPISGHVSLYWYRQALGQGPEFLTYFNYEAQQDKSGLPNDRFSAERPEGSISTLTIQRTEQRDSAMYRCASSLDTQETQYFGPGTRLLVL.

This chain connects TRBV4-1 to TRBJ2-7, with D possibly being TRBD2 (7 bases). The CDR3 has 16 amino acids. V lost 6 bases and J 6 bases, leaving 24 bases between the germline ends. Per germline, CDR1 MGHRA and CDR2 YSYEKL. This CDR3 is CASRDPLAHQGGEQYF. The CDR3 DNA sequence: TGCGCCAGCAGGGACCCACTAGCGCACCAAGGGGGCGAGCAGTACTTC.

The V call is TRBV5-1, the J call TRBJ2-3; 8 bases are a match to TRBD1. Per germline, CDR1 SGHRS and CDR2 YFSETQ. This CDR3 contains 16 residues. With 1 base clipped from V and 1 base from J, the junction kept 5 bases outside the gene matches. The DNA for the CDR3 is TGCGCCAGCAGCTTGACCCCGACAGGGGGCACAGATACGCAGTATTTT. Translation gives CASSLTPTGGTDTQYF.

V usage is TRBV7-9 and J usage is TRBJ2-2; tentatively, D is TRBD2 (6 bases). Trimming stripped 2 bases from V and 6 bases from J, with 10 bases between. Germline-derived CDR1 and CDR2 are SEHNR and FQNEAQ (reference sequence). The CDR3 totals 14 residues. The CDR3 nucleotides read TGTGCCAGCAGCTTATGGGGGGTCTCCGGGGAGCTGTTTTTT. Its translation: CASSLWGVSGELFF.

The gene calls are TRBV4-1 and TRBJ2-2, with 8 bases lining up with TRBD2. Germline CDR1 is MGHRA and CDR2 is YSYEKL. CDR3 length: 16 residues. Trimming cost V 0 bases and J 1 base; bases outside gene matches: 1. DNA of the CDR3: TGCGCCAGCAGCCAAGAGGCGGGAGGGAACACCGGGGAGCTGTTTTTT. It is translated as CASSQEAGGNTGELFF.

Comment on this clone: Other nucleotide sequences in the sample specify the same CDR3. The chain is built from TRBV11-2 and TRBJ2-3, with TRBD2 matching over 12 bases. Germline loops: CDR1 SGHAT, CDR2 FQNNGV. The CDR3 is made up of 15 amino acids. The J segment lost 6 bases and the V segment lost 5 bases, leaving 6 bases of the junction unmatched. CDR3 sequence reads: CASSLRLAGVDTQYF. The DNA of the CDR3 is TGTGCCAGCAGCCTTAGACTAGCGGGGGTGGATACGCAGTATTTT.

CDR3 amino acids: CSSGRGQGRWADTQYF. The CDR3 DNA follows: TGCAGCTCGGGGAGGGGACAGGGGAGGTGGGCAGATACGCAGTATTTT. The chain uses TRBV29-1 and TRBJ2-3; the match to TRBD1 covers 10 bases. The CDR3 loop spans 16 amino acids. Trimming cost V 8 bases and J 4 bases; bases outside gene matches: 15. Germline V gene lookup returns CDR1 SQVTM and CDR2 ANQGSEA.

This clone is a singleton in its sample. CDR3: CASTKGALFSTDTQYF. CDR3 DNA sequence: TGTGCCAGCACCAAGGGGGCACTGTTTAGCACAGATACGCAGTATTTT. The chain carries TRBV5-4 and TRBJ2-3; 7 positions match TRBD1. V dropped 6 bases and J dropped 0; count of bases not matched to a gene: 10. Looked up from germline, CDR1 is SGHNT and CDR2 is YYREEE (reference sequence). The CDR3 extends over 16 amino acids.

The chain carries TRBV6-1 and TRBJ1-5; weak D call: TRBD1 (6 bases). The CDR3 has 11 residues. In germline, CDR1 is MNHNS, CDR2 SASEGT. The V gene lost 6 bases and the J gene lost 13 bases, with 13 bases spanning the gap. CDR3 sequence (DNA): TGTGCCAGCAGGACAGGACCAAGGCAGCATTTT. Translated: CASRTGPRQHF.

V and J are TRBV28 and TRBJ1-2; tentatively, D is TRBD1 (5 bases). This CDR3 region has 12 residues. Germline V gene sequence: CDR1 MDHEN, CDR2 SYDVKM. The V end lost 4 bases, the J end lost 7 bases, and 10 bases lay between the germline ends. CDR3 in amino acids: CASSSSGSGYTF. The CDR3 nucleotides read TGTGCCAGCAGTTCATCAGGGTCTGGCTACACCTTC.

The gene calls are TRBV7-2 and TRBJ1-2; possibly TRBD1 for D (5 bases). V gave up 5 bases and J gave up 4 bases, with 14 bases separating them. This CDR3 contains 14 residues. CDR1 is SGHTA and CDR2 is FQGNSA in the germline V gene. The CDR3 loop is CASSPRGRSYGYTF. CDR3 nucleotides: TGTGCCAGCAGCCCTAGGGGCAGGTCCTATGGCTACACCTTC. Based on the CDR3 plus reference TRBV7-2 and TRBJ1-2, the full variable domain is GAGVSQSPSNKVTEKGKDVELRCDPISGHTALYWYRQSLGQGLEFLIYFQGNSAPDKSGLPSDRFSAERTGGSVSTLTIQRTQQEDSAVYLCASSPRGRSYGYTFGSGTRLTVV.

The chain links TRBV20-1 to TRBJ2-7; no firm D call. Deletions cut 6 bases from V and 6 bases from J, with 12 bases between. Per germline, CDR1 DFQATT and CDR2 SNEGSKA (reference sequence). The CDR3 spans 11 residues. The CDR3 reads CSATDAFEQYF. CDR3 coding DNA: TGCAGTGCCACCGATGCCTTCGAGCAGTACTTC.

The chain joins TRBV7-8 to TRBJ2-3; possibly TRBD2 for D (6 bases). Trimming took 2 bases from V and 3 from J, leaving 9 bases between them. The CDR3 sequence is 14 residues long. The germline CDR1 and CDR2 sequences are SGHVS and FQNEAQ. CDR3 amino acids: CASSLSGGTDTQYF. CDR3 DNA: TGTGCCAGCAGCTTATCCGGGGGTACAGATACGCAGTATTTT. Combining the CDR3 with reference TRBV7-8 and TRBJ2-3 gives the whole variable domain GAGVSQSPRYKVAKRGQDVALRCDPISGHVSLFWYQQALGQGPEFLTYFQNEAQLDKSGLPSDRFFAERPEGSVSTLKIQRTQQEDSAVYLCASSLSGGTDTQYFGPGTRLTVL.

This rearrangement joins TRBV10-3 to TRBJ2-3, with no clear D. The CDR3 is 13 residues long. Trimming stripped 4 bases from V and 3 bases from J, with 8 bases between. Per germline, CDR1 ENHRY and CDR2 SYGVKD. The CDR3 loop is CAISVSQTDTQYF. As DNA, the CDR3 is TGTGCCATCAGTGTTTCTCAGACAGATACGCAGTATTTT.

This clone was seen only once. The chain joins TRBV6-5 to TRBJ2-1; 12 bases agree with TRBD1. The CDR3 runs 14 residues. Germline V CDR1 and CDR2: MNHEY, SVGAGI. Trimming took 6 bases from V and 6 from J; bases not matched to a gene: 3. CDR3 in amino acids: CASRRDRGLNEQFF. The CDR3, as DNA: TGTGCCAGCAGACGGGACAGGGGGCTCAATGAGCAGTTCTTC.

V is TRBV2 and J is TRBJ2-5, with D hard to call. V lost 4 bases and J lost 2, with 8 bases in between. Germline CDR1 SNHLY, CDR2 FYNNEI. The CDR3 is 13 residues long. DNA of the CDR3: TGTGCCAGCAGTGCGGTCTCGCAAGAGACCCAGTACTTC. Amino acid sequence: CASSAVSQETQYF.

The V call is TRBV5-4, the J call TRBJ2-3, with D maybe TRBD1 (5 bases). The CDR3 has 12 residues. V was clipped by 4 bases and J by 6 bases, with 9 bases between them. Germline values: CDR1 SGHNT, CDR2 YYREEE (reference sequence). Here the CDR3 DNA reads TGTGCCAGCAGCAGGACACGGGATACGCAGTATTTT. Translated, it gives CASSRTRDTQYF.